These T cell receptor beta chains were read from a single sample in a study of T cells in Graves' hyperthyroidism and ophthalmopathy. TCRdb re-called the multiplex PCR reads through MiXCR, storing one row per CDR3 protein. The data hold some 350,000 distinct CDR3 sequences, with 13% to 15% observed a single time. The sequencing sample was made of blood. The receptors come from a woman aged 60-70 years with Graves' ophthalmopathy. The CDR3 runs from the conserved cysteine through the conserved F or W. The D gene is left open where the match is weak. A row's size may be missing; if present it is once, few, many or a size class.

clone_size d_call j_call v_call cdr3_nt cdr3_aa
few NA TRBJ2-1 TRBV28 TGTGCCAGCAGTTTATCCAGAAGTTTGCAGTTCTTC CASSLSRSLQFF
NA TRBD2 TRBJ2-4 TRBV19 TGTGCCAGTAGTATAGTAGAAGGCGGGAGAGGGAGAAACATTCAGTACTTC CASSIVEGGRGRNIQYF
many TRBD1 TRBJ2-3 TRBV2 TGTGCCAGCAGTCGCCGGGACAGGGGAATGGTTGCCAGCACAGATACGCAGTATTTT CASSRRDRGMVASTDTQYF
many NA TRBJ2-3 TRBV29-1 TGCAGCGTTGAAGGGGGCACAGATACGCAGTATTTT CSVEGGTDTQYF
many NA TRBJ2-7 TRBV29-1 TGCAGCGTTTCGGGGGGGGGACAGGGCCCCTACGAGCAGTACTTC CSVSGGGQGPYEQYF
many NA TRBJ2-7 TRBV3-1 TGTGCCAGCAGTCTCTTCGGCGATAGGAATACGGGCGAGCAGTACTTC CASSLFGDRNTGEQYF
few TRBD1 TRBJ2-5 TRBV7-3 TGTGCCAGCAGCTTACTGGGGACAGGGGAAGAGACCCAGTACTTC CASSLLGTGEETQYF
many NA TRBJ2-7 TRBV7-2 TGTGCCAGCAGCCCAACCAGGGAATACGAGCAGTACTTC CASSPTREYEQYF
NA TRBD2 TRBJ2-5 TRBV7-2 TGTGCCAGCAGCTTAAGTAGGGCGGGAGGGGCCCAAGAGACCCAGTACTTC CASSLSRAGGAQETQYF
many TRBD2 TRBJ2-2 TRBV10-1 TGCGCCAGCAGGGAGGGTAGCGGGAATACCGGGGAGCTGTTTTTT CASREGSGNTGELFF
many NA TRBJ1-1 TRBV12-3/TRBV12-4 TGTGCCAGCAGCATTCCGATCGGGGCGACTGAAGCTTTCTTT CASSIPIGATEAFF
NA TRBD2 TRBJ2-1 TRBV18 TGTGCCAGCTCACCCGGGACTAGCGGGTTCAATGAGCAGTTCTTC CASSPGTSGFNEQFF
many NA TRBJ1-2 TRBV6-5 TGTGCCAGCAGTTACGGTCGATCGTGGACCTTC CASSYGRSWTF
NA NA TRBJ2-7 TRBV29-1 TGCAGCGTGACCACTAGCAGGCAGTACTTC CSVTTSRQYF